This TCR beta chain was documented in a study of blood T cell repertoires in COVID-19 (dated by TCRdb to 2018 to 2020). For the study in its entirety: Samples covering the acute and convalescent phases of COVID-19 were provided by collaborators in the United States, Italy and Spain. The prospective study material was composed of cDNA or gDNA derived from T cells, B-cell-depleted T cells, or PBMCs. Subjects who had been exposed to COVID-19, were actively infected with it, or had recovered from it provided the deeply sampled blood TCRbeta repertoires that made up the dataset. The repertoires were released in a freely available public database intended as a resource for research on the immune response to SARS-CoV-2. Samples were obtained from the ongoing ImmuneRACE study (first 160 participants) and from over a thousand subjects provided by 6 global collaborators. Sample metadata almost always included a de-identified subject ID, COVID-19 status, age in years and sex. HLA class I and class II types, where available, came from metadata supplied by the sample provider rather than from assay-based typing.

Points on this clone: Its cognate antigen has yet to be identified. Base qualities are not at hand, and no much larger clone is one base apart.

The collaborating institutions used their own protocols to collect whole blood in K2EDTA tubes. For TCRbeta analysis, collaborator samples were shipped as frozen whole blood, as isolated PBMCs, or as DNA extracted from either sample type. According to the germline V gene (reference sequence), CDR1 reads LNHDA and CDR2 reads SQIVND. Taken from cysteine to phenylalanine, the CDR3 has 14 residues. The sequence is cut down to CDR3 DNA, 42 bases in frame from base 1. The junction shows trimming of 9 bases on V and 3 bases on J, and the gene matches do not reach 8 bases of it. The immunoSEQ Assay, a bias-controlled multiplex PCR, was used to amplify TCRbeta CDR3 regions from genomic DNA. The study's processing was this. The number of nucleated cells in each sample was estimated by amplification of reference gene primers within the assay. To quantify the absolute abundance of each unique TCRbeta CDR3 rearrangement, sequence reads were collapsed and filtered. For each sample, productive Simpson clonality was calculated as the square root of Simpson's diversity index across productive rearrangements. Imported from immuneACCESS, the table was reduced by TCRdb to in-frame sequences with V and J called. These copies leave out some clones; in studies compared against another copy, an unresolved V gene accounts for under half, and the cause of the remainder is not known. V and J calls and clone size are given by that table; D and trimming were obtained from the DNA. Within this sample are over 85,000 clones, with approximately 86% of them counted one time only. The top ten clonotypes cover 18% of the sample.

Study-level results and caveats: The amount of clinical and demographic metadata varied by source and participant and was provided uncurated.

The rearrangement joined TRBV19 to TRBJ2-3; 8 junctional bases match TRBD1. This TCR was sampled from a woman older than 75 with acute or convalescent COVID-19. Specimen: peripheral blood. The sequenced DNA: TGTGCCAGCCAAGGACAGGGCCGAACAGATACGCAGTATTTT. Translated, this gives CASQGQGRTDTQYF.